Listed below are T cell receptor beta chains from one sample, sequenced in a study of OX40 agonist ivuxolimab in advanced cancers. Sequencing was performed with immunoSEQ multiplex PCR; in TCRdb, only in-frame clones are kept and a portion is missing. The sample has 40,000 to 50,000 clones, 70% to 90% seen once. The sample was CD4+ or CD8+ T cells sorted from blood, taken in a trial of the OX40 agonist ivuxolimab. These receptors came from an adult with an advanced solid tumor such as melanoma, head and neck, liver or kidney cancer. CDR3s include the opening cysteine and the closing phenylalanine or tryptophan. D genes are given only for firm matches. Some rows have no size entry. The others give once, few or many, or a class for an expanded clone.

abundance,v_gene,j_gene,d_gene,CDR3aa,CDR3nt
.,TRBV13,TRBJ2-1,.,CASSIGRGGYNEQFF,TGTGCCAGCAGCATCGGACGGGGCGGCTACAATGAGCAGTTCTTC
few,TRBV6-5,TRBJ1-2,TRBD1,CASSYSDRGHRTF,TGTGCCAGCAGTTATTCGGACAGGGGGCATCGAACCTTC
.,TRBV6-5,TRBJ2-2,.,CASSYSTDSGELFF,TGTGCCAGCAGTTACTCGACCGACTCCGGGGAGCTGTTTTTT
.,TRBV6-5,TRBJ2-2,.,CASSDQGNTGELFF,TGTGCCAGCAGCGATCAGGGGAACACCGGGGAGCTGTTTTTT
.,TRBV6-5,TRBJ2-7,.,CASSYQQGSYEQYF,TGTGCCAGCAGTTACCAACAGGGCTCCTACGAGCAGTACTTC
.,TRBV9,TRBJ1-1,.,CASSLTGGSTEAFF,TGTGCCAGCAGCCTGACAGGAGGCAGCACTGAAGCTTTCTTT
.,TRBV6-5,TRBJ1-2,TRBD1,CASSSFGTGNYGYTF,TGTGCCAGCAGCTCCTTCGGGACAGGAAACTATGGCTACACCTTC
.,TRBV13,TRBJ2-7,TRBD1,CASSIPGTGVTEQYF,TGTGCCAGCAGCATCCCCGGGACAGGGGTGACCGAGCAGTACTTC
.,TRBV7-9,TRBJ2-3,.,CASSQVAPTDTQYF,TGTGCCAGCAGCCAGGTGGCACCTACAGATACGCAGTATTTT
.,TRBV28,TRBJ2-6,.,CASSLDRTDSGANVLTF,TGTGCCAGCAGCCTGGACAGAACAGACTCTGGGGCCAACGTCCTGACTTTC
.,TRBV6-1,TRBJ1-1,TRBD1,CASSEVDRRNTEAFF,TGTGCCAGCAGTGAAGTGGACAGGAGGAACACTGAAGCTTTCTTT
once,TRBV27,TRBJ2-3,.,CASRLVGGPYTDTQYF,TGTGCCAGCAGGCTGGTCGGGGGGCCGTACACAGATACGCAGTATTTT
.,TRBV2,TRBJ2-1,.,CASSEYSGTDEQFF,TGTGCCAGCAGTGAGTACAGTGGAACGGATGAGCAGTTCTTC
.,TRBV15,TRBJ2-3,.,CATSAILASSDTDTQYF,TGTGCCACCAGCGCAATACTAGCATCCAGTGACACAGATACGCAGTATTTT